A selection of T cell receptor beta chains follows, all from one sample in a study of blood T cell repertoires in COVID-19. Data came from immunoSEQ multiplex PCR; TCRdb stores just in-frame clones and leaves some out. The table has about 220,000 clones, around 82% seen once. Sequencing used PBMCs or T cells enriched from blood (not recorded which). These receptors all come from a woman in her forties or fifties who had been exposed to COVID-19. Each CDR3 is given with its conserved first and last residue. D genes are given only for firm matches. A clone size is listed for some rows: how often the clone was seen (once, few, many), or a class if it is expanded.

d_gene	abundance	j_gene	v_gene	CDR3aa	CDR3nt
NA	once	TRBJ1-1	TRBV5-6	CASSFLRSMNTEAFF	TGTGCCAGCAGTTTCCTCCGGTCCATGAACACTGAAGCTTTCTTT
NA	once	TRBJ1-1	TRBV11-2	CASSSGVRTANTEAFF	TGTGCCAGCAGCTCCGGCGTTCGGACAGCGAACACTGAAGCTTTCTTT
TRBD1	NA	TRBJ1-6	TRBV10-2	CASSVQGDSPLHF	TGCGCCAGCAGTGTACAGGGGGATTCACCCCTCCACTTT
TRBD1	NA	TRBJ2-6	TRBV18	CASSPGQGLSGANVLTF	TGTGCCAGCTCACCTGGACAGGGTCTCTCTGGGGCCAACGTCCTGACTTTC
TRBD2	NA	TRBJ2-1	TRBV11-2	CASRLAGNPGNEQFF	TGTGCCAGCAGATTAGCGGGTAATCCCGGGAATGAGCAGTTCTTC
NA	NA	TRBJ2-2	TRBV2	CASSKERAGELFF	TGTGCCAGCAGTAAGGAACGGGCCGGGGAGCTGTTTTTT
NA	few	TRBJ2-3	TRBV21-1	CASSKEGTLRQYF	TGTGCCAGCAGCAAAGAAGGGACTTTACGGCAGTATTTT
NA	NA	TRBJ1-2	TRBV19	CASSKIRETSSLYGYTF	TGTGCCAGTAGTAAGATCAGAGAGACGTCTAGTCTCTATGGCTACACCTTC
NA	NA	TRBJ2-5	TRBV5-6	CASSSTGYGETQYF	TGTGCCAGCAGCTCCACAGGCTACGGGGAGACCCAGTACTTC
NA	NA	TRBJ1-1	TRBV3-1/TRBV3-2	CASTLQGNTEAFF	TGTGCCAGCACCCTACAGGGAAACACTGAAGCTTTCTTT
TRBD1	NA	TRBJ2-5	TRBV30	CAWVTGQGSGETQYF	TGTGCCTGGGTGACGGGACAGGGGAGCGGAGAGACCCAGTACTTC
TRBD2	NA	TRBJ2-1	TRBV27	CASTPGLGSGEQFF	TGTGCCAGCACCCCGGGACTAGGGTCAGGTGAGCAGTTCTTC
TRBD1	NA	TRBJ2-7	TRBV29-1	CSAGGGQTTYEQYF	TGCAGCGCTGGTGGGGGACAGACTACCTACGAGCAGTACTTC
TRBD1	few	TRBJ1-6	TRBV30	CAWSVALTGDNSPLHF	TGTGCCTGGAGTGTAGCCTTGACAGGGGATAATTCACCCCTCCACTTT
NA	NA	TRBJ2-1	TRBV6-5	CASSSRGRANEQFF	TGTGCCAGCAGTTCTCGCGGCAGGGCCAATGAGCAGTTCTTC
NA	NA	TRBJ1-1	TRBV7-9	CASSFPGHLNTEAFF	TGTGCCAGCAGCTTCCCCGGACATTTGAACACTGAAGCTTTCTTT
NA	NA	TRBJ2-1	TRBV5-6	CASSFGAGDDAEQFF	TGTGCCAGCAGCTTTGGCGCAGGGGACGACGCTGAGCAGTTCTTC
NA	NA	TRBJ1-1	TRBV12-3/TRBV12-4	CASSPDKNTEAFF	TGTGCCAGCAGTCCAGACAAGAACACTGAAGCTTTCTTT
TRBD2	once	TRBJ2-5	TRBV5-1	CASSPTSGHGTQETQYF	TGCGCCAGCAGCCCGACTAGCGGCCACGGAACGCAAGAGACCCAGTACTTC
NA	once	TRBJ1-2	TRBV2	CASSVQGNYGYTF	TGTGCCAGCAGTGTACAGGGTAACTATGGCTACACCTTC
NA	NA	TRBJ1-1	TRBV10-2	CASSDGTEAFF	TGCGCCAGCAGTGACGGTACTGAAGCTTTCTTT
TRBD2	NA	TRBJ2-7	TRBV7-9	CASSLLAGATYEQYF	TGTGCCAGCAGCTTGCTAGCGGGGGCCACCTACGAGCAGTACTTC
NA	NA	TRBJ1-2	TRBV10-3	CAISAGREAGGYTF	TGTGCCATCAGTGCTGGCAGGGAGGCGGGGGGCTACACCTTC
TRBD1	NA	TRBJ1-5	TRBV30	CAYDLQGAGNQPQHF	TGTGCCTATGACTTACAGGGGGCTGGCAATCAGCCCCAGCATTTT
NA	once	TRBJ2-7	TRBV18	CASSRQLYEQYF	TGTGCCAGCTCACGACAGCTCTACGAGCAGTACTTC
TRBD1	once	TRBJ1-5	TRBV5-6	CASSPGTGLEAQHF	TGTGCCAGCAGCCCCGGGACAGGCCTTGAGGCCCAGCATTTT
NA	NA	TRBJ1-1	TRBV30	CAWSATGSSSTEAFF	TGTGCCTGGAGCGCAACAGGGTCCTCTTCCACTGAAGCTTTCTTT
NA	NA	TRBJ1-5	TRBV10-1	CASSTGTNQPQHF	TGCGCCAGCAGCACAGGGACAAATCAGCCCCAGCATTTT
NA	NA	TRBJ2-7	TRBV6-1	CASSERGTGTNRYEQYF	TGTGCCAGCAGTGAAAGGGGGACCGGGACTAACCGTTACGAGCAGTACTTC
TRBD1	NA	TRBJ1-5	TRBV10-2	CASSETGGLNSNQPQHF	TGCGCCAGCAGTGAGACAGGGGGCTTAAATAGCAATCAGCCCCAGCATTTT
TRBD1	NA	TRBJ1-2	TRBV15	CATSRDLRRQGSNYGYTF	TGTGCCACCAGCAGAGATCTTCGAAGACAGGGGAGTAACTATGGCTACACCTTC
NA	NA	TRBJ2-5	TRBV20-1	CSARAGETQYF	TGCAGTGCTAGGGCAGGGGAGACCCAGTACTTC
NA	NA	TRBJ2-3	TRBV5-4	CASSFSTVPRTDTQYF	TGTGCCAGCAGCTTTTCGACAGTGCCACGAACAGATACGCAGTATTTT
TRBD1	few	TRBJ1-1	TRBV2	CASSEGTGRGTEAFF	TGTGCCAGCAGTGAAGGGACAGGGAGAGGGACTGAAGCTTTCTTT
NA	NA	TRBJ1-5	TRBV4-3	CASSQDWSEFQPQHF	TGCGCCAGCAGCCAAGATTGGAGTGAGTTTCAGCCCCAGCATTTT
TRBD1	NA	TRBJ1-5	TRBV6-2/TRBV6-3	CASSFQGAGNQPQHF	TGTGCCAGCAGTTTCCAGGGGGCGGGCAATCAGCCCCAGCATTTT
TRBD1	NA	TRBJ2-5	TRBV27	CASDPTGKEETQYF	TGTGCCAGCGATCCGACAGGGAAGGAAGAGACCCAGTACTTC
NA	NA	TRBJ1-1	TRBV2	CASSVGQNTEAFF	TGTGCCAGCAGTGTTGGGCAAAACACTGAAGCTTTCTTT
TRBD1	NA	TRBJ1-2	TRBV24-1	CATSDTGDGYTF	TGTGCCACCAGTGATACAGGGGATGGCTACACCTTC
NA	NA	TRBJ1-1	TRBV10-1	CASSESGPGQAFF	TGCGCCAGCAGTGAGTCCGGGCCAGGGCAAGCTTTCTTT
NA	NA	TRBJ2-5	TRBV5-6	CASSFRETQYF	TGTGCCAGCAGCTTCCGGGAGACCCAGTACTTC
NA	once	TRBJ1-2	TRBV19	CASTGRRGGSYGYTF	TGTGCCAGTACGGGTCGAAGAGGGGGAAGTTATGGCTACACCTTC
TRBD1	NA	TRBJ1-5	TRBV19	CASSGNRGSVQPQHF	TGTGCCAGTAGTGGGAACAGGGGCTCGGTGCAGCCCCAGCATTTT
TRBD1	NA	TRBJ1-1	TRBV18	CASSSDALRTGMNTEAFF	TGTGCCAGCTCATCAGACGCGTTACGGACAGGAATGAACACTGAAGCTTTCTTT
NA	NA	TRBJ1-2	TRBV12-3/TRBV12-4	CASSLGGGYTF	TGTGCCAGCAGTTTAGGGGGCGGCTACACCTTC
TRBD1	many	TRBJ2-7	TRBV7-9	CASSPTAGQGAGSEQYF	TGTGCCAGCAGCCCCACCGCGGGACAGGGGGCCGGGAGCGAGCAGTACTTC
NA	NA	TRBJ1-5	TRBV7-9	CASSFTPFGGGANQPQHF	TGTGCCAGCAGCTTTACCCCCTTTGGTGGAGGGGCCAATCAGCCCCAGCATTTT
TRBD2	NA	TRBJ2-1	TRBV12-5	CASGLGTSGGYNEQFF	TGTGCTAGTGGTTTGGGGACTAGCGGGGGCTACAATGAGCAGTTCTTC
NA	NA	TRBJ2-7	TRBV7-6	CASSPSPTSLEQYF	TGTGCCAGCAGCCCCTCCCCTACCTCCCTCGAGCAGTACTTC
NA	NA	TRBJ1-1	TRBV5-5	CASSVGSPGSVRNTEAFF	TGTGCCAGCAGCGTAGGATCCCCGGGGAGTGTTCGGAACACTGAAGCTTTCTTT
NA	NA	TRBJ2-3	TRBV9	CASSVTTGKVDTQYF	TGTGCCAGCAGCGTAACCACAGGAAAGGTAGATACGCAGTATTTT
TRBD1	NA	TRBJ1-1	TRBV29-1	CSGAQGTNTEAFF	TGCAGCGGCGCACAGGGGACGAACACTGAAGCTTTCTTT